Shown below are 21 T cell receptor beta chains from a single sample sequenced in a study of shared clonotypes between healthy human individuals. Clones were read by immunoSEQ multiplex PCR, and TCRdb kept only the in-frame ones, dropping some. Among about 380,000 clones, approximately 97% were seen once, and the ten largest hold around 0.29%. What was sequenced was memory CD8+ T cells sorted from blood. The sample's subset: CD45RO+ cells pooled with CCR7-negative TemRA cells. The receptors come from a man under 40 in good health.

The J gene is TRBJ1-3, the V gene TRBV19; D may be TRBD1 (5 bases). The V end was cut by 6 bases, the J end by 2 bases, with 17 bases between. There are 16 residues in the CDR3. Germline assignment: CDR1 LNHDA and CDR2 SQIVND (reference sequence). CDR3 in amino acids: CASSPTTGTAGNTIYF. The CDR3, as DNA: TGTGCCAGTAGCCCCACCACCGGGACGGCTGGAAACACCATATATTTT.

The chain couples TRBV29-1 to TRBJ2-2; 8 bases line up with TRBD1. V gave up 7 bases and J gave up 1 base; unmatched junction bases: 8. The CDR3 contains 15 residues. Germline V gene sequence: CDR1 SQVTM, CDR2 ANQGSEA. The CDR3 here is CSDSGGAGNTGELFF. DNA of the CDR3: TGCAGCGATTCAGGGGGCGCGGGGAACACCGGGGAGCTGTTTTTT.

CDR3 in amino acids: CASRGDINQPQHF. DNA for the CDR3: TGTGCCAGCAGAGGGGACATCAATCAGCCCCAGCATTTT. The J gene is TRBJ1-5, the V gene TRBV2, with D tentatively TRBD1 (6 bases). V was pared by 6 bases and J by 3 bases, with 9 bases between. Germline V gene sequence: CDR1 SNHLY, CDR2 FYNNEI. The CDR3 totals 13 residues.

This sequence joins TRBV28 and TRBJ1-4, with TRBD1 identical over 10 bases. Unmatched junction bases numbered 9, after V lost 8 bases and J lost 6 bases. From germline, CDR1 is MDHEN and CDR2 SYDVKM. The CDR3 consists of 15 residues. The CDR3 coding sequence is TGTGCCAGCTGCCCGACAGGGGGCTATGATGAAAAACTGTTTTTT. Its protein is CASCPTGGYDEKLFF.

The chain joins TRBV5-1 to TRBJ1-5, with a tentative D call TRBD1 (5 bases). V shed 7 bases and J shed 4 bases, with 18 bases lying between them. Germline-derived CDR1 and CDR2 are SGHRS and YFSETQ. The CDR3 has 15 amino acids. CDR3 amino acids: CASSRGGEGNQPQHF. Written as DNA, the CDR3 is TGCGCCAGCTCCCGGGGCGGTGAAGGAAATCAGCCCCAGCATTTT. Together with reference TRBV5-1 and TRBJ1-5, the CDR3 gives the full variable domain: KAGVTQTPRYLIKTRGQQVTLSCSPISGHRSVSWYQQTPGQGLQFLFEYFSETQRNKGNFPGRFSGRQFSNSRSEMNVSTLELGDSALYLCASSRGGEGNQPQHFGDGTRLSIL.

The chain uses TRBV4-2 and TRBJ2-3; TRBD1 agrees at 8 bases. The CDR3 is 13 residues long. J gave up 4 bases and V 4 bases, and 1 base lay outside the gene matches. Germline CDR1 reads LGHNA; CDR2 reads YNFKEQ. The CDR3 spells CASSPDRADTQYF. CDR3 sequence (DNA): TGTGCCAGCAGCCCGGACAGGGCAGATACGCAGTATTTT.

Comment on this clone: Other DNA variants within this sample encode the same CDR3. CDR3 region: CASSVGTSGRADTQYF. As DNA, the CDR3 is TGTGCCAGCAGCGTAGGGACTAGCGGGAGGGCAGATACGCAGTATTTT. This chain connects TRBV9 to TRBJ2-3, with 15 positions matching TRBD2. This CDR3 is built from 16 residues. The V gene's germline CDR1 is SGDLS and CDR2 YYNGEE. Germline trimming cut 0 bases from V and 4 bases from J; bases unmatched to any gene: 0.

Only one count was recorded for this clone. The chain couples TRBV29-1 to TRBJ1-3; the D is unclear. The CDR3 covers 13 residues. V was clipped by 6 bases and J by 0 bases, with 9 bases between them. In germline, CDR1 is SQVTM, CDR2 ANQGSEA. The CDR3, as DNA: TGCAGCGTCAACAGTAACTCTGGAAACACCATATATTTT. It translates to CSVNSNSGNTIYF.

This chain links TRBV11-2 with TRBJ1-6, with 7 bases lining up with TRBD1. Germline CDR1 is SGHAT and CDR2 is FQNNGV. There are 16 residues in the CDR3. V gave up 0 bases and J gave up 9 bases; unmatched junction bases: 8. The CDR3 is CASSLEVTGDISPLHF. CDR3 bases: TGTGCCAGCAGCTTAGAAGTAACAGGGGATATTTCACCCCTCCACTTT.

The chain employs TRBV27 and TRBJ1-2, with D perhaps matching TRBD1 (6 bases). The CDR3 is 13 residues long. Trimming took off 4 bases at V and 4 bases at J, with 10 bases between the two ends. Germline-derived CDR1 and CDR2 are MNHEY and SMNVEV (reference sequence). CDR3 protein: CASSYPGAYGYTF. CDR3 in DNA: TGTGCCAGCAGTTACCCAGGGGCCTATGGCTACACCTTC.

This clone was found once. The rearrangement links TRBV10-3 to TRBJ2-1, with 9 bases that match TRBD1. The germline V gene has CDR1 ENHRY and CDR2 SYGVKD. V was pared by 2 bases and J by 12 bases, with 2 bases of the junction left unmatched. This CDR3 contains 12 residues. The CDR3 coding sequence is TGTGCCATCAGTGAGACGGGACAGGGGCAGTTCTTC. Its translation: CAISETGQGQFF.

J is TRBJ1-3 and V is TRBV19; D is possibly TRBD1 (5 bases). The CDR3 length is 14 residues. With 6 bases removed from V and 4 bases from J, the gap between germline ends came to 13 bases. Germline lookup yields CDR1 LNHDA and CDR2 SQIVND (reference sequence). Here the CDR3 reads CASSTGALGNTIYF. The CDR3 region has the DNA TGTGCCAGTAGCACCGGGGCGTTGGGAAACACCATATATTTT.

This sequence joins TRBV18 and TRBJ1-1; no firm D call. Trimming removed 5 bases from V and 3 bases from J, with 7 bases in between. Germline CDR1 KGHSH, CDR2 LQKENI. The CDR3 extends over 12 amino acids. The CDR3 loop is CASSDWDTEAFF. In DNA, the CDR3 is TGTGCCAGCTCAGACTGGGACACTGAAGCTTTCTTT.

The V gene is TRBV25-1, the J gene TRBJ1-2; D gene ambiguous. Germline V CDR1 and CDR2: MGHDK, SYGVNS. CDR3 size: 14 residues. The germline V and J ends were trimmed by 3 bases and 4 bases, with 12 bases remaining between them. The CDR3 sequence is CASSDRSGSYGYTF. The CDR3, as DNA: TGTGCCAGCAGTGACAGGAGCGGTTCCTATGGCTACACCTTC.

To note about this clone: Other DNA sequences from this sample encode an identical CDR3 as well. V gene TRBV18 combines with J gene TRBJ2-5; D not resolved. CDR3 length equals 11 residues. In germline, CDR1 is KGHSH, CDR2 LQKENI. V lost 6 bases to trimming and J lost 2 bases, with 4 bases between them. The CDR3 sequence: CASSPQETQYF. Written as DNA, the CDR3 is TGTGCCAGCTCCCCTCAAGAGACCCAGTACTTC.

This clone was counted a single time. This chain joins TRBV2 and TRBJ2-1, with D maybe TRBD2 (6 bases). This CDR3 contains 14 residues. Germline CDR1 SNHLY, CDR2 FYNNEI. Trimming took off 6 bases at V and 4 bases at J, with 13 bases between the two ends. Written as DNA, the CDR3 is TGTGCCAGCAGAACCCGGGACTGGTACAATGAGCAGTTCTTC. Its protein is CASRTRDWYNEQFF.

The chain combines TRBV7-9 with TRBJ1-2; the D gene is possibly TRBD1 (6 bases). The CDR3 has 14 residues. V was clipped by 4 bases and J by 5 bases, with 14 bases between them. Germline-derived CDR1 and CDR2 are SEHNR and FQNEAQ (reference sequence). As DNA, the CDR3 is TGTGCCAGCAGCTCTCGACAGGTTCATTATGGCTACACCTTC. Translating gives CASSSRQVHYGYTF.

The chain employs TRBV2 and TRBJ2-5, with no clear D. CDR3 size: 14 residues. Trimming shortened V by 0 bases and J by 3 bases, and 8 bases separated the two germline ends. CDR1 SNHLY and CDR2 FYNNEI come from the germline V gene. CDR3 DNA sequence: TGTGCCAGCAGTGAAGCGCACAGAGAAGAGACCCAGTACTTC. Amino acid sequence: CASSEAHREETQYF.

This clone was recorded only once. The chain joins TRBV30 to TRBJ2-7; D unclear. V dropped 3 bases and J dropped 6 bases, with 12 bases sitting between them. This CDR3 comprises 12 residues. Germline CDR1 GTSNPN, CDR2 SVGIG (reference sequence). The CDR3 DNA follows: TGTGCCTGGAGGGGCCCCACCGGCGAGCAGTACTTC. Amino acid sequence: CAWRGPTGEQYF.

In the case of this clone: This may stem from a read error, because a much larger clone lies one nucleotide away. The rearrangement links TRBV5-1 to TRBJ2-5; no clear D gene. This CDR3 is built from 11 residues. V was clipped by 2 bases and J by 3 bases, with 2 bases between them. Germline V gives CDR1 SGHRS, CDR2 YFSETQ. This CDR3 is CASSFEETQYF. DNA of the CDR3: TGCGCCAGCAGCTTCGAAGAGACCCAGTACTTC.

The gene calls are TRBV10-2 and TRBJ2-3; D perhaps matches TRBD2 (6 bases). The CDR3 length is 12 residues. Deletions cut 4 bases from V and 4 bases from J, with 6 bases between. Germline V lookup: CDR1 WSHSY, CDR2 SAAADI. The CDR3 DNA sequence: TGCGCCAGCAGTGCGGGAGCAGATACGCAGTATTTT. This sequence encodes CASSAGADTQYF.